The 31 T cell receptor beta chains reported below all come from one sample, sequenced in a study of cytomegalovirus exposure and HLA in healthy donors. Both 60 Vbeta primers and 13 Jbeta primers went into the PCR. The table came from immunoSEQ multiplex PCR; TCRdb's copy has only in-frame clones and leaves some out. The sample lists just under 250,000 clones; about 80% were seen once. Specimen: PBMCs. The receptors stem from a woman in her thirties or forties in good health and CMV-seropositive.

A few counts support this clone. The chain joins TRBV9 to TRBJ2-7; possible D gene TRBD2, 6 bases. V gave up 1 base and J gave up 5 bases, with 19 bases separating them. The CDR3 sequence is 16 residues long. The V gene's germline CDR1 is SGDLS and CDR2 YYNGEE. The CDR3 loop is CASSVSGRGVEHEQYF. The CDR3 region has the DNA TGTGCCAGCAGCGTATCCGGGAGAGGAGTGGAACACGAGCAGTACTTC.

The chain carries TRBV15 and TRBJ2-5; 9 positions agree with TRBD1. The V and J ends lost 0 bases and 4 bases, in that order; junction bases with no gene match: 6. Looked up from germline, CDR1 is LNHNV and CDR2 is YYDKDF (reference sequence). This CDR3 is 16 amino acids long. CDR3 amino acids: CATSRDEGQGRETQYF. The CDR3 nucleotides read TGTGCCACCAGCAGAGATGAAGGACAGGGGAGAGAGACCCAGTACTTC. The full variable domain, its missing parts supplied by reference TRBV15 and TRBJ2-5, is DAMVIQNPRYQVTQFGKPVTLSCSQTLNHNVMYWYQQKSSQAPKLLFHYYDKDFNNEADTPDNFQSRRPNTSFCFLDIRSPGLGDTAMYLCATSRDEGQGRETQYFGPGTRLLVL.

Concerning this clone: A read error may produce the germline difference seen at one junction end. Here the CDR3 DNA reads TGTGCCAGCAGCCTAGGAGGCGGGACCCCCGTGTTTGGCGGCTACACCTTC. This translates into CASSLGGGTPVFGGYTF. The genes are TRBV13 and TRBJ1-2; a weak D match, TRBD1 (5 bases). The CDR3 consists of 17 residues. The germline V gene has CDR1 PRHDT and CDR2 FYEKMQ (reference sequence).

The chain links TRBV4-3 to TRBJ1-2, with D possibly being TRBD1 (5 bases). This CDR3 has 15 residues. V dropped 5 bases and J dropped 5 bases, with 18 bases sitting between them. Germline V lookup: CDR1 LGHNA, CDR2 YSLEER. The CDR3 DNA reads TGCGCCAGCAGCGTTTCGATAGGGGAGGGGTATGGCTACACCTTC. Protein product: CASSVSIGEGYGYTF.

The gene calls are TRBV29-1 and TRBJ2-1; weak D call: TRBD2 (5 bases). V shed 6 bases and J shed 5 bases, with 14 bases lying between them. There are 13 residues in the CDR3. In germline, CDR1 is SQVTM, CDR2 ANQGSEA. The CDR3: CSVSPVGDNEQFF. CDR3 coding DNA: TGCAGCGTCTCTCCCGTGGGAGACAATGAGCAGTTCTTC.

The rearrangement links TRBV7-9 to TRBJ1-4, with a weak D call TRBD1 (6 bases). The CDR3 runs 14 residues. Deletions cut 5 bases from V and 4 bases from J, with 11 bases between. CDR1 and CDR2 from the germline V gene are SEHNR and FQNEAQ (reference sequence). The CDR3 DNA reads as TGTGCCAGCAGCGCAGGGGTGGGTAATGAAAAACTGTTTTTT. The encoded protein is CASSAGVGNEKLFF. Looking up the rest from reference TRBV7-9 and TRBJ1-4 gives the full variable domain: DTGVSQNPRHKITKRGQNVTFRCDPISEHNRLYWYRQTLGQGPEFLTYFQNEAQLEKSRLLSDRFSAERPKGSFSTLEIQRTEQGDSAMYLCASSAGVGNEKLFFGSGTQLSVL.

The chain joins TRBV29-1 to TRBJ1-4; 7 bases map to TRBD1. CDR1 and CDR2 (germline): SQVTM, ANQGSEA. V lost 8 bases, J lost 4 bases, and 7 bases stayed unmatched. The CDR3 spans 13 residues. This CDR3 reads CSFRQGGNEKLFF. The CDR3 DNA reads as TGCAGCTTTCGACAGGGAGGTAATGAAAAACTGTTTTTT. Full variable domain (missing parts from reference TRBV29-1 and TRBJ1-4): SAVISQKPSRDICQRGTSLTIQCQVDSQVTMMFWYRQQPGQSLTLIATANQGSEATYESGFVIDKFPISRPNLTFSTLTVSNMSPEDSSIYLCSFRQGGNEKLFFGSGTQLSVL.

This chain connects TRBV19 to TRBJ2-3, with 10 positions matching TRBD2. V shed 0 bases and J 3 bases; nucleotides not matched to a gene: 6. Per germline, CDR1 LNHDA and CDR2 SQIVND (reference sequence). CDR3 size: 17 residues. The DNA for the CDR3 is TGTGCCAGTAGTATAGAGGGAGCGGGAGGGAATACAGATACGCAGTATTTT. Translated: CASSIEGAGGNTDTQYF.

This clone came up once. The gene calls are TRBV11-2 and TRBJ1-2; D ambiguous. The CDR3 covers 14 residues. Germline lookup yields CDR1 SGHAT and CDR2 FQNNGV. The V end was cut by 0 bases, the J end by 2 bases, with 7 bases between. The CDR3 protein is CASSLDRLNYGYTF. The DNA for the CDR3 is TGTGCCAGCAGCTTAGACAGACTCAACTATGGCTACACCTTC.

The rearrangement joins TRBV19 to TRBJ1-2; 12 bases match TRBD1. Germline V gives CDR1 LNHDA, CDR2 SQIVND (reference sequence). V lost 4 bases and J lost 4; bases outside the gene matches: 7. This CDR3 comprises 16 residues. CDR3 sequence reads: CASSKGQGARSYGYTF. CDR3 nucleotides: TGTGCCAGTAGTAAGGGACAGGGGGCGCGGAGCTATGGCTACACCTTC.

This clone came up once. V gene TRBV5-6 combines with J gene TRBJ1-2; D may be TRBD1 (5 bases). Per germline, CDR1 SGHDT and CDR2 YYEEEE. V was pared by 4 bases and J by 7 bases, with 17 bases between. The length of the CDR3 is 14 residues. The CDR3 bases are TGTGCCAGCAGCGCGGGACCCCCGCTGGGTGGCTACACCTTC. The encoded protein is CASSAGPPLGGYTF.

A few counts support this clone. The chain joins TRBV10-3 to TRBJ2-3; D gene uncertain. CDR3 size: 12 residues. The V and J ends lost 2 bases and 7 bases respectively, with 7 bases between them. The germline V gene encodes CDR1 ENHRY and CDR2 SYGVKD. The CDR3 DNA follows: TGTGCCATCAGTGAGGAGGAAAATACGCAGTATTTT. The encoded protein is CAISEEENTQYF.

V gene TRBV7-2 combines with J gene TRBJ1-3; 7 nucleotides match TRBD1. J lost 3 bases, V lost 5 bases, and 7 bases had no gene match. The CDR3 runs 15 residues. CDR1 and CDR2 from the germline V gene are SGHTA and FQGNSA. CDR3 in amino acids: CASSVQGSRGNTIYF. CDR3 bases: TGTGCCAGCAGCGTACAGGGGTCGCGTGGAAACACCATATATTTT.

The chain uses TRBV29-1 and TRBJ1-3; D remains unclear. Germline loops: CDR1 SQVTM, CDR2 ANQGSEA. CDR3 length: 15 amino acids. Trimming left V 4 bases short and J 4 bases short, with 17 bases between. The CDR3 DNA sequence: TGCAGCGTTGGCCTAAACGATATTCCAGGAAACACCATATATTTT. Translating it yields CSVGLNDIPGNTIYF.

The V call is TRBV11-1, the J call TRBJ2-7; 8 bases line up with TRBD1. This CDR3 has 15 amino acids. Trimming cost V 5 bases and J 7 bases; bases outside gene matches: 13. Per the germline V gene, CDR1 is SGHAT and CDR2 is FQDESV (reference sequence). CDR3 bases: TGTGCCAGCAGCCCGATGACGGGGACAGGTTGGGAGCAGTACTTC. Translation gives CASSPMTGTGWEQYF.

This rearrangement joins TRBV14 to TRBJ1-1, with 7 bases lining up with TRBD1. Germline CDR1 is SGHDN and CDR2 is FVKESK. The CDR3 runs 14 residues. With 3 bases clipped from V and 4 bases from J, the junction kept 5 bases outside the gene matches. The CDR3 is CASSHYRGPTEAFF. The CDR3, as DNA: TGTGCCAGCAGCCATTACAGGGGCCCCACTGAAGCTTTCTTT.

The J gene is TRBJ2-7, the V gene TRBV7-9; a possible D gene is TRBD2 (6 bases). The CDR3 is made up of 15 amino acids. The V gene lost 5 bases and the J gene lost 3 bases, with 17 bases spanning the gap. Germline V gene sequence: CDR1 SEHNR, CDR2 FQNEAQ (reference sequence). CDR3 nucleotides: TGTGCCAGCAGCCGAATGGGAGGCGGTATCTACGAGCAGTACTTC. Translating gives CASSRMGGGIYEQYF. The complete variable domain, with remaining parts taken from reference TRBV7-9 and TRBJ2-7, reads DTGVSQNPRHKITKRGQNVTFRCDPISEHNRLYWYRQTLGQGPEFLTYFQNEAQLEKSRLLSDRFSAERPKGSFSTLEIQRTEQGDSAMYLCASSRMGGGIYEQYFGPGTRLTVT.

The rearrangement joins TRBV14 to TRBJ1-2; D gene uncertain. Trimming cost V 1 base and J 3 bases, with 12 bases left between them. The CDR3 totals 15 residues. The germline gives CDR1 SGHDN, CDR2 FVKESK. CDR3 coding DNA: TGTGCCAGCAGCCAAGCGACTATCTTTGACTATGGCTACACCTTC. Amino acid sequence: CASSQATIFDYGYTF.

The chain carries TRBV29-1 and TRBJ1-4; 7 bases line up with TRBD1. This CDR3 has 13 amino acids. Germline V CDR1 and CDR2: SQVTM, ANQGSEA. V was pared by 7 bases and J by 8 bases, with 10 bases of the junction left unmatched. The chain's CDR3 is CSATGTVREKLFF. The CDR3 coding sequence is TGCAGCGCGACCGGGACAGTGCGCGAAAAACTGTTTTTT.

The chain has TRBV4-3 and TRBJ2-7; unclear D gene. Between the trimmed V and J ends, which lost 4 bases and 3 bases, there was a span of 16 bases. CDR3 length equals 15 residues. Per germline, CDR1 LGHNA and CDR2 YSLEER. In DNA form, the CDR3 reads TGCGCCAGCAGCCCAGGTCGGCTGGGTGGCTACGAGCAGTACTTC. Its translation is CASSPGRLGGYEQYF.

CDR3 coding DNA: TGTGCCTGGAGTACAGGTCGCAATCAGCCCCAGCATTTT. Protein sequence: CAWSTGRNQPQHF. The rearrangement links TRBV30 to TRBJ1-5, with a tentative D call TRBD1 (5 bases). CDR3 length equals 13 residues. The germline V gene encodes CDR1 GTSNPN and CDR2 SVGIG (reference sequence). Between the trimmed V and J ends, which lost 2 bases and 2 bases, there was a span of 7 bases.

The CDR3 spells CASSETTGLGEQYF. CDR3 DNA: TGTGCCAGCAGCGAAACGACAGGGTTGGGGGAGCAGTACTTC. The genes are TRBV7-2 and TRBJ2-7; 7 bases align to TRBD1. This CDR3 spans 14 amino acids. The trim removed 5 bases at V and 7 bases at J, leaving 11 bases unmatched. CDR1 and CDR2 (germline): SGHTA, FQGNSA.

This clone was found once. The chain employs TRBV5-1 and TRBJ2-3; 8 nucleotides match TRBD2. Looked up from germline, CDR1 is SGHRS and CDR2 is YFSETQ. This CDR3 contains 18 residues. The junction had 15 bases not matched to a gene; V was cut back by 6 bases and J by 0 bases. The CDR3, as DNA: TGCGCCAGCAACCGACCCGGGGAGCGGGGGACTAGCACAGATACGCAGTATTTT. Translated, it gives CASNRPGERGTSTDTQYF.

Concerning this clone: At one end the junction does not follow the germline gene, possibly because of a read error. This chain uses TRBV5-1 with TRBJ2-7, with D possibly TRBD1 on 5 matching bases. The CDR3 covers 12 residues. The germline V gene has CDR1 SGHRS and CDR2 YFSETQ. In DNA form, the CDR3 reads TGCGCCAGCAGCTTGGTAGGGGTCGAGCGGTACTTC. Translating gives CASSLVGVERYF.

This chain uses TRBV19 with TRBJ1-4; D is unresolved. V lost 3 bases and J 5 bases, leaving 16 bases between the germline ends. CDR3 length: 16 residues. Germline V CDR1 and CDR2: LNHDA, SQIVND (reference sequence). The CDR3 protein is CASSMIGVGTNEKLFF. The DNA of the CDR3 is TGTGCCAGTAGTATGATTGGAGTCGGTACGAATGAAAAACTGTTTTTT.

The genes are TRBV5-1 and TRBJ2-2, with D unresolved. Looked up from germline, CDR1 is SGHRS and CDR2 is YFSETQ. This CDR3 spans 15 amino acids. Trimming cost V 4 bases and J 0 bases, with 10 bases left between them. Written as DNA, the CDR3 is TGCGCCAGCAGCCCTCAGGCAGCGAACACCGGGGAGCTGTTTTTT. As protein: CASSPQAANTGELFF.

The chain carries TRBV30 and TRBJ2-5; perhaps TRBD1 as D (6 bases). The V gene lost 2 bases and the J gene lost 5 bases, with 12 bases spanning the gap. From germline, CDR1 is GTSNPN and CDR2 SVGIG (reference sequence). The CDR3 is 13 amino acids. CDR3 residues: CAWSNRATETQYF. CDR3 sequence (DNA): TGTGCCTGGAGTAACAGGGCAACGGAGACCCAGTACTTC.

This rearrangement joins TRBV7-2 to TRBJ2-4, with 15 bases aligning to TRBD2. V lost 5 bases, J lost 7 bases, and 6 bases stayed unmatched. Germline CDR1 and CDR2: SGHTA and FQGNSA. The CDR3 spans 16 residues. This chain's CDR3 is CASSRTSGGAPNIQYF. As DNA, the CDR3 is TGTGCCAGCAGCCGGACTAGCGGGGGGGCACCGAACATTCAGTACTTC.

A few counts support this clone. This chain uses TRBV15 with TRBJ1-1; D gene unclear. Germline lookup yields CDR1 LNHNV and CDR2 YYDKDF (reference sequence). Trimming removed 0 bases at V and 5 bases at J, with 13 bases between. The CDR3 contains 15 residues. The CDR3 bases are TGTGCCACCAGCAGAGATGGCTGGGGAGAGACTGAAGCTTTCTTT. It yields the protein CATSRDGWGETEAFF.

This clone was seen just once. V is TRBV7-8 and J is TRBJ1-5, with D maybe TRBD1 (6 bases). Germline values: CDR1 SGHVS, CDR2 FQNEAQ. V was trimmed by 5 bases and J by 5 bases, leaving 22 bases between them. The CDR3 spans 17 residues. The CDR3 sequence: CASSQDPGHLIDQPQHF. DNA for the CDR3: TGTGCCAGCAGCCAGGACCCGGGACACCTCATAGATCAGCCCCAGCATTTT.

V gene TRBV6-1 combines with J gene TRBJ2-3; TRBD2 agrees at 12 bases. From germline, CDR1 is MNHNS and CDR2 SASEGT. CDR3 length equals 15 residues. V lost 6 bases and J lost 3; bases outside the gene matches: 4. CDR3: CASRQLAGGTDTQYF. Written as DNA, the CDR3 is TGTGCCAGCAGGCAACTAGCGGGGGGAACAGATACGCAGTATTTT.